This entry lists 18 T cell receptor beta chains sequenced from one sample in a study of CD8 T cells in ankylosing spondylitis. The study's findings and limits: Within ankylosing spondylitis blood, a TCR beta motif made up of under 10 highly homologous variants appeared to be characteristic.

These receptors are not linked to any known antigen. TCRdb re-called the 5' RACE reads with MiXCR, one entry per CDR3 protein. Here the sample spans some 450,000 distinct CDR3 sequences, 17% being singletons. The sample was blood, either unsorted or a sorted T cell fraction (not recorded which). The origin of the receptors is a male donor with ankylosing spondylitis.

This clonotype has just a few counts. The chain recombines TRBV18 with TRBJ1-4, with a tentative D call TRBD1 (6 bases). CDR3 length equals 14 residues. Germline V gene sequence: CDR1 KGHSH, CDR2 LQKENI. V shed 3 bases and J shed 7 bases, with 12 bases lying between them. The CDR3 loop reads CASSPQGLGEKLFF. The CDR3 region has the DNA TGTGCCAGCTCACCTCAGGGGCTTGGTGAAAAACTGTTTTTT.

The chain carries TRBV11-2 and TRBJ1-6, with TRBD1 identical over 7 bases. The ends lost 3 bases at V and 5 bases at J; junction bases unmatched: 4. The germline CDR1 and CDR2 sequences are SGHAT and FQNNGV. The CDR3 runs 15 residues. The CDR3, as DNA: TGTGCCAGCAGCTTCACAGGGGCGAATAATTCACCCCTCCACTTT. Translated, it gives CASSFTGANNSPLHF.

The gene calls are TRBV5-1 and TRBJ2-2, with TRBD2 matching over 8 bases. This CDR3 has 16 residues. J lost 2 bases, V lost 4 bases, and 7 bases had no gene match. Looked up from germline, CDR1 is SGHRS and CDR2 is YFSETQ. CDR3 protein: CASSESGGVNTGELFF. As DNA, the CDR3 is TGCGCCAGCAGCGAGAGCGGGGGTGTTAACACCGGGGAGCTGTTTTTT.

CDR3 residues: CASSQGTGNEQYF. CDR3 in DNA: TGTGCCAGCAGCCAAGGGACAGGGAACGAGCAGTACTTC. The chain uses TRBV3-1 and TRBJ2-7; TRBD1 matches 8 bases. Germline V CDR1 and CDR2: LGHDT, YNNKEL (reference sequence). The J segment lost 5 bases and the V segment lost 1 base, leaving 1 base of the junction unmatched. This CDR3 contains 13 residues.

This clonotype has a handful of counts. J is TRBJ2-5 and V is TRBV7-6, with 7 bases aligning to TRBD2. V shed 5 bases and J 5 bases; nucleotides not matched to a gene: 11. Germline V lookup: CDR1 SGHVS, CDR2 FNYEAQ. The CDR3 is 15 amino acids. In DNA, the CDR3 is TGTGCCAGCAGCGGGAGACTAGCCCTTAAGGAGACCCAGTACTTC. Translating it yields CASSGRLALKETQYF.

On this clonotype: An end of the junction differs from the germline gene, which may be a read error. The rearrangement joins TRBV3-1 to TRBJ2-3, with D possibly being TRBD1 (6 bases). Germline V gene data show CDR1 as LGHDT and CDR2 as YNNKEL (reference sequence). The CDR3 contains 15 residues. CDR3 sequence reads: CASCQLGARTDTQYF. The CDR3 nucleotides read TGTGCCAGCTGCCAACTGGGGGCCCGCACAGATACGCAGTATTTT.

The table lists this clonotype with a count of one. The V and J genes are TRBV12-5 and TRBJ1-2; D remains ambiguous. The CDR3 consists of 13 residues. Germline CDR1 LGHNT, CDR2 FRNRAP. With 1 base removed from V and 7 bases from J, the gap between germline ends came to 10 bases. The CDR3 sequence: CASGLDVRGGYTF. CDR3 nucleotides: TGTGCTAGTGGTTTGGACGTCCGGGGTGGCTACACCTTC. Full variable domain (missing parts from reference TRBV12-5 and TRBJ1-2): DARVTQTPRHKVTEMGQEVTMRCQPILGHNTVFWYRQTMMQGLELLAYFRNRAPLDDSGMPKDRFSAEMPDATLATLKIQPSEPRDSAVYFCASGLDVRGGYTFGSGTRLTVV.

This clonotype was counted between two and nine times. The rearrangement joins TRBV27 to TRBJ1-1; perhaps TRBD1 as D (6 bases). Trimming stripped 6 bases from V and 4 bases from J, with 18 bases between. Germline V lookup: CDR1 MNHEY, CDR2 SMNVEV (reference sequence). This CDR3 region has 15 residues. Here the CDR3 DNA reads TGTGCCAGCAGCCCCCGGGGGCAGGCTGGCACTGAAGCTTTCTTT. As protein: CASSPRGQAGTEAFF.

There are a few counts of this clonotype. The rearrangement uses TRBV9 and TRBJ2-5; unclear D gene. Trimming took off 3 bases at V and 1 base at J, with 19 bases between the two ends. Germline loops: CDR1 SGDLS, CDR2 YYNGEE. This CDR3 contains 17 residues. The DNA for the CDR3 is TGTGCCAGCAGCGCAAGGCCTACCCTAAACTTCCAAGAGACCCAGTACTTC. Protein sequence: CASSARPTLNFQETQYF.

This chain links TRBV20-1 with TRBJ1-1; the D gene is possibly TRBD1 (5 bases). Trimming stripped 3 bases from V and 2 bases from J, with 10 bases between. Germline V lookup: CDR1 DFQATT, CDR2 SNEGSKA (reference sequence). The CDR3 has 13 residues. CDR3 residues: CSARAGPNTEAFF. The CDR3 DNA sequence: TGCAGTGCTAGGGCGGGGCCTAACACTGAAGCTTTCTTT.

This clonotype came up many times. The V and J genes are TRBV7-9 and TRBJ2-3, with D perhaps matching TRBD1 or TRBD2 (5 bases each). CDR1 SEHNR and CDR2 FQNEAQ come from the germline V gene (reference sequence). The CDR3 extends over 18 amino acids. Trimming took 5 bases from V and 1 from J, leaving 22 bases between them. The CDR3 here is CASSHQVMGRVGTDTQYF. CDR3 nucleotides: TGTGCCAGCAGCCACCAGGTGATGGGGCGGGTTGGCACAGATACGCAGTATTTT.

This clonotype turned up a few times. Written as DNA, the CDR3 is TGTGCCACCAGCTTGGCGTATGAGCAGTTCTTC. Encoded protein: CATSLAYEQFF. The chain combines TRBV15 with TRBJ2-1; no clear D. V dropped 5 bases and J dropped 8 bases, with 7 bases sitting between them. Germline lookup yields CDR1 LNHNV and CDR2 YYDKDF (reference sequence). This CDR3 spans 11 amino acids.

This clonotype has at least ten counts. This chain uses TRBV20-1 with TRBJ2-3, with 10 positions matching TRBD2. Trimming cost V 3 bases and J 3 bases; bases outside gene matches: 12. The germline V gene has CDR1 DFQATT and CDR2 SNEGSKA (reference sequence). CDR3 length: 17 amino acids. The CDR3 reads CSARPQDPGLATDTQYF. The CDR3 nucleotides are TGCAGTGCTAGGCCTCAGGACCCGGGACTAGCGACAGATACGCAGTATTTT.

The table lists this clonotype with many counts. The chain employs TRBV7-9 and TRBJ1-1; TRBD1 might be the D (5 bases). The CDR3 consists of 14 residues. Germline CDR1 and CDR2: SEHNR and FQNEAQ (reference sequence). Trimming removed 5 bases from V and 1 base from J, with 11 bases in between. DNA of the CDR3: TGTGCCAGCAGCCTCCTCGGGGGGAACACTGAAGCTTTCTTT. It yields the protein CASSLLGGNTEAFF.

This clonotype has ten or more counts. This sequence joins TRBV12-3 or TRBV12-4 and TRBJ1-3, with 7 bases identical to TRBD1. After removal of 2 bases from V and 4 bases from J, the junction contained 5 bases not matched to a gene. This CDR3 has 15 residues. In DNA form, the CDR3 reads TGTGCCAGCAGTTTACGACAGGGCTCGGGAAACACCATATATTTT. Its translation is CASSLRQGSGNTIYF.

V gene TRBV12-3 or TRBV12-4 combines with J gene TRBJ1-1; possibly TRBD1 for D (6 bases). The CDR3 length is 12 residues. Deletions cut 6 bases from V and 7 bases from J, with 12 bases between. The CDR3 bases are TGTGCCAGCAGCTCCTGGACAGATGAAGCTTTCTTT. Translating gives CASSSWTDEAFF.

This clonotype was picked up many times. CDR3 coding DNA: TGCGCCAGCAGGTTAGCGGGGGCCTCCACAGATACGCAGTATTTT. It is translated as CASRLAGASTDTQYF. V and J are TRBV5-1 and TRBJ2-3; 9 bases map to TRBD2. Trimming took 5 bases from V and 2 from J; bases not matched to a gene: 6. In germline, CDR1 is SGHRS, CDR2 YFSETQ. This CDR3 is built from 15 residues.

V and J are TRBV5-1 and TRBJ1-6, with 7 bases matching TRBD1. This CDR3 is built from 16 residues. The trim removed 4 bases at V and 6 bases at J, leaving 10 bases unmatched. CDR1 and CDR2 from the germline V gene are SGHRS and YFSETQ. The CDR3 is CASSLADREGNSPLHF. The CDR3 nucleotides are TGCGCCAGCAGCCTCGCCGACAGGGAGGGTAATTCACCCCTCCACTTT.